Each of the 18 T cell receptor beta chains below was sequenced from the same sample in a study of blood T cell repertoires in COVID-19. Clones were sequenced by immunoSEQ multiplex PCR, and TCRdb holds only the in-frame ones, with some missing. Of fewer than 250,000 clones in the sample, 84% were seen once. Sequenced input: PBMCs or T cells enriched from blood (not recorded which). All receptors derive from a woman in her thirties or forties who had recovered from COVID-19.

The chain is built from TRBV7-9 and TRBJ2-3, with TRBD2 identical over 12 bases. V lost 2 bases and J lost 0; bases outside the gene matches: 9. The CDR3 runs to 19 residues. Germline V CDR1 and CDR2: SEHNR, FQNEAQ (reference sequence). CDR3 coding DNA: TGTGCCAGCAGCTTAATCCGGTGGACTAGCGGGACTAGCACAGATACGCAGTATTTT. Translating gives CASSLIRWTSGTSTDTQYF. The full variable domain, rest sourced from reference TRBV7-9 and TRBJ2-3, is DTGVSQNPRHKITKRGQNVTFRCDPISEHNRLYWYRQTLGQGPEFLTYFQNEAQLEKSRLLSDRFSAERPKGSFSTLEIQRTEQGDSAMYLCASSLIRWTSGTSTDTQYFGPGTRLTVL.

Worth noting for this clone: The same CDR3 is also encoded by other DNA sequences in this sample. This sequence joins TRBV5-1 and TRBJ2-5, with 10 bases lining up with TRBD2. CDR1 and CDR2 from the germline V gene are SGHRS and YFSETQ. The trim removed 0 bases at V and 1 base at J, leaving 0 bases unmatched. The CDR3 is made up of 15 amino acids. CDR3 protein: CASSLGLAGQETQYF. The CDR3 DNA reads TGCGCCAGCAGCTTGGGACTAGCGGGCCAAGAGACCCAGTACTTC. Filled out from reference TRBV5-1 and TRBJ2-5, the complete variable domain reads KAGVTQTPRYLIKTRGQQVTLSCSPISGHRSVSWYQQTPGQGLQFLFEYFSETQRNKGNFPGRFSGRQFSNSRSEMNVSTLELGDSALYLCASSLGLAGQETQYFGPGTRLLVL.

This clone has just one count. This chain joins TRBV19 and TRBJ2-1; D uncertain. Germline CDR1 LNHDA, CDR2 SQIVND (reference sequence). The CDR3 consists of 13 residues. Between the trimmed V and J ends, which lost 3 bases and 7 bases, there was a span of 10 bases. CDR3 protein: CASSILNYNEQFF. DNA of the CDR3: TGTGCCAGTAGTATTCTGAACTATAATGAGCAGTTCTTC. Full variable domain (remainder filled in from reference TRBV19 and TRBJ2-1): DGGITQSPKYLFRKEGQNVTLSCEQNLNHDAMYWYRQDPGQGLRLIYYSQIVNDFQKGDIAEGYSVSREKKESFPLTVTSAQKNPTAFYLCASSILNYNEQFFGPGTRLTVL.

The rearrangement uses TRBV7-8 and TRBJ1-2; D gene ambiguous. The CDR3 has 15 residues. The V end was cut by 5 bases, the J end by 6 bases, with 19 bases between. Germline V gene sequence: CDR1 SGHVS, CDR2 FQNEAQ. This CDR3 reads CASSPGLSFVDGYTF. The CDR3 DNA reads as TGTGCCAGCAGCCCCGGACTGAGTTTCGTGGATGGCTACACCTTC. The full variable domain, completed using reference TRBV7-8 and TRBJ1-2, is GAGVSQSPRYKVAKRGQDVALRCDPISGHVSLFWYQQALGQGPEFLTYFQNEAQLDKSGLPSDRFFAERPEGSVSTLKIQRTQQEDSAVYLCASSPGLSFVDGYTFGSGTRLTVV.

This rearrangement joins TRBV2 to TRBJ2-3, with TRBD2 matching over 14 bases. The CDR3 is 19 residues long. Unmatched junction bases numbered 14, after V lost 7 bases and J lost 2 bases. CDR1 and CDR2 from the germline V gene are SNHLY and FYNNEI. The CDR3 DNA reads TGTGCCAGCAACCCGGGACTAGCGGGAGTTAGGGGGCACACAGATACGCAGTATTTT. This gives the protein CASNPGLAGVRGHTDTQYF.

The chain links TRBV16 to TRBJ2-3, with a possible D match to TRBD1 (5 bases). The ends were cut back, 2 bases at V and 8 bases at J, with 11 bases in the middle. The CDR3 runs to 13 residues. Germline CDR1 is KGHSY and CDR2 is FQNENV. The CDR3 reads CASSQRVQGTQYF. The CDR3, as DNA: TGTGCCAGCAGCCAAAGAGTTCAGGGTACGCAGTATTTT.

CDR3 sequence: CASRSDREGGYTF. In DNA, the CDR3 is TGTGCCAGCAGATCGGACAGGGAAGGCGGCTACACCTTC. The rearrangement joins TRBV6-6 to TRBJ1-2; 8 bases align to TRBD1. Per germline, CDR1 MNHNY and CDR2 SVGAGI (reference sequence). J gave up 8 bases and V 6 bases, and 8 bases lay outside the gene matches. This CDR3 has 13 amino acids.

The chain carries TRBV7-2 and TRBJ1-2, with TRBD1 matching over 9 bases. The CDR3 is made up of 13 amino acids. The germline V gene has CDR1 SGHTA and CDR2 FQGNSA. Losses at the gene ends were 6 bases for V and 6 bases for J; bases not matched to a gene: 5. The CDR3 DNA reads TGTGCCAGCAGACGGGACAGGGTGGATGGCTACACCTTC. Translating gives CASRRDRVDGYTF.

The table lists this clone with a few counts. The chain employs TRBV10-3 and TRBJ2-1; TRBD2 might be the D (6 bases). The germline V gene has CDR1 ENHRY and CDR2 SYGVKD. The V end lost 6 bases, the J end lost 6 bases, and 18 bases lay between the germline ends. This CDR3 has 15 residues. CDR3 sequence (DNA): TGTGCCATCAGAGCCGGGACTCCTTCCCGCAATGAGCAGTTCTTC. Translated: CAIRAGTPSRNEQFF.

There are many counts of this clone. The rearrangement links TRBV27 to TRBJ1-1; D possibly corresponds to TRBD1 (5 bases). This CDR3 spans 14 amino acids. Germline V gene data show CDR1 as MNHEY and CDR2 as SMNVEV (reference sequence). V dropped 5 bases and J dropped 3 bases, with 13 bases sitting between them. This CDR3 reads CASSRSGGDTEAFF. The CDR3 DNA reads TGTGCCAGCAGTCGAAGCGGGGGGGACACTGAAGCTTTCTTT.

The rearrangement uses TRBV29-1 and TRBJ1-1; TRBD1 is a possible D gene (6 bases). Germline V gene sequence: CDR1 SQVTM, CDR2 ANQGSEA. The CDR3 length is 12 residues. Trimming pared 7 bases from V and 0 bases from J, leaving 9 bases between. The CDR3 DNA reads TGCAGCGCTAGGACAGTGAACACTGAAGCTTTCTTT. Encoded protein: CSARTVNTEAFF.

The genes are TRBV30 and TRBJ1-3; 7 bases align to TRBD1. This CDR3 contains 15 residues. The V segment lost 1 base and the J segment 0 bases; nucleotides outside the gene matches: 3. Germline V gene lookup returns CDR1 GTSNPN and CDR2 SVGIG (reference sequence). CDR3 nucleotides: TGTGCCTGGAGTGGAGGGGGCTCCTCTGGAAACACCATATATTTT. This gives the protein CAWSGGGSSGNTIYF. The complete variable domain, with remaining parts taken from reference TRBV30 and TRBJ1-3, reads SQTIHQWPATLVQPVGSPLSLECTVEGTSNPNLYWYRQAAGRGLQLLFYSVGIGQISSEVPQNLSASRPQDRQFILSSKKLLLSDSGFYLCAWSGGGSSGNTIYFGEGSWLTVV.

The CDR3 is CASSLGPDTYEQYF. CDR3 bases: TGTGCCAGCAGCTTAGGGCCCGACACCTACGAGCAGTACTTC. The chain combines TRBV7-9 with TRBJ2-7; the D is unclear. This CDR3 has 14 amino acids. With 1 base removed from V and 2 bases from J, the gap between germline ends came to 9 bases. Germline CDR1 SEHNR, CDR2 FQNEAQ (reference sequence).

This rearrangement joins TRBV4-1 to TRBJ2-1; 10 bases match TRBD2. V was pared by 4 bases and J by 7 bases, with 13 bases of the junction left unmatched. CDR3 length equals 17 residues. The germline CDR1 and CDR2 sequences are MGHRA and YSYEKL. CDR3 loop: CASSRAAASGSSNEQFF. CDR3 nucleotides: TGCGCCAGCAGCCGAGCAGCGGCTAGCGGGAGTTCGAATGAGCAGTTCTTC.

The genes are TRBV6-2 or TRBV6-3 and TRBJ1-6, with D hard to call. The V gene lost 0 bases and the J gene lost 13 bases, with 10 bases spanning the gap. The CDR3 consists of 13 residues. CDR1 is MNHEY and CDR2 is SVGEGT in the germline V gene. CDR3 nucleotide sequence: TGTGCCAGCAGTTACTCCTTTCCGTCGCCCCTCCACTTT. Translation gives CASSYSFPSPLHF.

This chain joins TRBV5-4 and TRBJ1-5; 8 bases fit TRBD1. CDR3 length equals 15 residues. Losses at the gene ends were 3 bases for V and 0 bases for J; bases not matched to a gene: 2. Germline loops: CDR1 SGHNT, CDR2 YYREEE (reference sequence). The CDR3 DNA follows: TGTGCCAGCAGCTCCGGGACAGGTAGCAATCAGCCCCAGCATTTT. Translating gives CASSSGTGSNQPQHF.

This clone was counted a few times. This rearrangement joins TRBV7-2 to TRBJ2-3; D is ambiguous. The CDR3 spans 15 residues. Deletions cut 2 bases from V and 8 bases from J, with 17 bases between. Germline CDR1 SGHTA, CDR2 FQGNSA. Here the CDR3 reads CASSLNFLPGGTQYF. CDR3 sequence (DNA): TGTGCCAGCAGCTTAAACTTTTTGCCCGGCGGTACGCAGTATTTT.

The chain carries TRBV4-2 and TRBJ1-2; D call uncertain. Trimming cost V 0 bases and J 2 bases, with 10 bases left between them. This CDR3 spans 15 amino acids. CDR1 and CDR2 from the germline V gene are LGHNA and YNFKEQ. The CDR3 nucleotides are TGTGCCAGCAGCCAAGATAGTAAAGTAAACTATGGCTACACCTTC. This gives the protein CASSQDSKVNYGYTF.